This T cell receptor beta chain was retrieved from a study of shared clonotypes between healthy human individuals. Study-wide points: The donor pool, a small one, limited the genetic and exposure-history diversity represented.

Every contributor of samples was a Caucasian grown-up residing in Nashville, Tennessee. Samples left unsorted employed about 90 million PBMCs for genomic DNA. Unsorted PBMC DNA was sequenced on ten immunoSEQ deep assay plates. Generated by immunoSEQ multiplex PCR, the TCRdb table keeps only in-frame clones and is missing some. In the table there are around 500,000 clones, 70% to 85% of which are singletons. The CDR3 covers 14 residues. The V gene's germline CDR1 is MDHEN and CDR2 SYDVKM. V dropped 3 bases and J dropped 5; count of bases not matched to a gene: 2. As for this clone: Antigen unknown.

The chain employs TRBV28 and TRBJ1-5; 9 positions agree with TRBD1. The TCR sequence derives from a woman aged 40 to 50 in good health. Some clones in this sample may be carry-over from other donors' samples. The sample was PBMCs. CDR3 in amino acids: CASSFGTGYQPQHF. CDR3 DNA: TGTGCCAGCAGTTTCGGGACAGGGTATCAGCCCCAGCATTTT.